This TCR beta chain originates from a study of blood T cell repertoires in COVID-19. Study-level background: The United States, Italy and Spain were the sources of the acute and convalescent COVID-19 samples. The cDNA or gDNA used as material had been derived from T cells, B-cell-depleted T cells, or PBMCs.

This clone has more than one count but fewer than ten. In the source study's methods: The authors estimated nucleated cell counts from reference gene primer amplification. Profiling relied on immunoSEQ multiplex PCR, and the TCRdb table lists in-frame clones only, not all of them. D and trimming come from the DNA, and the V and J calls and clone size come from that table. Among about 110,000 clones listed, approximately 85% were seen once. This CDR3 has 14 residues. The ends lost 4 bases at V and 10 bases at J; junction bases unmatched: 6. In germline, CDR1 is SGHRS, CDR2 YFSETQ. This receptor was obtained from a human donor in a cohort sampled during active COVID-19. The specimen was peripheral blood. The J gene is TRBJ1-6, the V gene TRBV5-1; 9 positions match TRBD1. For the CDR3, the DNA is TGCGCCAGCAGCCGGGACAGGGTGTTGTCACCCCTCCACTTT. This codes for CASSRDRVLSPLHF.